The rows below give T cell receptor beta chains drawn from one sample of a study of T-cell reconstitution after alpha-beta-depleted transplantation in children. TCRdb analysed the PCR reads with MiXCR anew, one entry per CDR3 protein. The sample includes under 70,000 distinct CDR3 sequences, roughly a tenth of them seen just once. Here the sequenced sample was PBMCs, taken before TCRalphabeta/CD19-depleted stem cell transplant. These receptor sequences come from a boy aged 5-17 years with acute myeloid leukemia, due to receive a stem cell transplant. Both conserved end residues are part of each CDR3. Each record gives: J gene, V gene, D gene, clone size, CDR3 DNA, CDR3 protein. D genes are given only for firm matches. Rows give clone size only sometimes, using once, few, many, or a class for an expanded clone.

j_gene: TRBJ2-3; v_gene: TRBV29-1; d_gene: TRBD2; abundance: -; CDR3nt: TGCAGCGTGTGGACTAGCGGGGGCACAGATACGCAGTATTTT; CDR3aa: CSVWTSGGTDTQYF
j_gene: TRBJ2-7; v_gene: TRBV20-1; d_gene: -; abundance: many; CDR3nt: TGCAGCCTTCGCCTACCCCAGCAGTACTTC; CDR3aa: CSLRLPQQYF
j_gene: TRBJ1-1; v_gene: TRBV29-1; d_gene: -; abundance: many; CDR3nt: TGCAGCGTTGACCCGGGCGAAGCTTTCTTT; CDR3aa: CSVDPGEAFF
j_gene: TRBJ2-5; v_gene: TRBV7-2; d_gene: -; abundance: many; CDR3nt: TGTGCCAGCAGCTTACGGGCAGGGGAGACCCAGTACTTC; CDR3aa: CASSLRAGETQYF
j_gene: TRBJ2-1; v_gene: TRBV4-2; d_gene: -; abundance: many; CDR3nt: TGTGCCAGCAGCCACGGAGGGACCAATGAGCAGTTCTTC; CDR3aa: CASSHGGTNEQFF
j_gene: TRBJ2-3; v_gene: TRBV5-6; d_gene: TRBD2; abundance: many; CDR3nt: TGTGCCAGCAGCTCCACGACTAGCGAGGCTAGCACAGATACGCAGTATTTT; CDR3aa: CASSSTTSEASTDTQYF
j_gene: TRBJ2-2; v_gene: TRBV12-3/TRBV12-4; d_gene: -; abundance: many; CDR3nt: TGTGCCAGCGCCCTTACCGGGGAGCTGTTTTTT; CDR3aa: CASALTGELFF
j_gene: TRBJ1-1; v_gene: TRBV11-2; d_gene: -; abundance: many; CDR3nt: TGTGCCAGCAGCCCGCCTAGACGGAACACTGAAGCTTTCTTT; CDR3aa: CASSPPRRNTEAFF
j_gene: TRBJ1-4; v_gene: TRBV21-1; d_gene: -; abundance: many; CDR3nt: TGTGCCAGCAGCAAAGTGGGGGATGAAAAACTGTTTTTT; CDR3aa: CASSKVGDEKLFF
j_gene: TRBJ1-1; v_gene: TRBV6-5; d_gene: -; abundance: many; CDR3nt: TGTGCCAGCACCCCTGCCTTAATGGGCATGAACACTGAAGCTTTCTTT; CDR3aa: CASTPALMGMNTEAFF
j_gene: TRBJ2-1; v_gene: TRBV21-1; d_gene: -; abundance: many; CDR3nt: TGTGCCAGCAGCAAGGGTTCCCCCCGGTACAATGAGCAGTTCTTC; CDR3aa: CASSKGSPRYNEQFF
j_gene: TRBJ1-1; v_gene: TRBV5-6; d_gene: TRBD1; abundance: many; CDR3nt: TGTGCCAGCAGCCGAAATGACAGGGGGCCGACTGAAGCTTTCTTT; CDR3aa: CASSRNDRGPTEAFF
j_gene: TRBJ2-1; v_gene: TRBV24-1; d_gene: -; abundance: once; CDR3nt: TGTGCCACCAGTGATCGGAGCGGGCCGTCCTACAATGAGCAGTTCTTC; CDR3aa: CATSDRSGPSYNEQFF
j_gene: TRBJ2-1; v_gene: TRBV6-2/TRBV6-3; d_gene: -; abundance: many; CDR3nt: TGTGCCAGTACAGAAGACTGGTCCTACAATGAGCAGTTCTTC; CDR3aa: CASTEDWSYNEQFF
j_gene: TRBJ2-1; v_gene: TRBV28; d_gene: -; abundance: many; CDR3nt: TGTGCCAGCAGTCACTCCCCGGTGGCAGGGCGGCCCTACAATGAGCAGTTCTTC; CDR3aa: CASSHSPVAGRPYNEQFF
j_gene: TRBJ1-4; v_gene: TRBV10-3; d_gene: -; abundance: many; CDR3nt: TGTGCCATCAGGGCGCTCCCAAATGAAAAACTGTTTTTT; CDR3aa: CAIRALPNEKLFF
j_gene: TRBJ2-7; v_gene: TRBV27; d_gene: -; abundance: many; CDR3nt: TGTGCCAGCAGTTTCTCCTTAACAGGGTTCGAGCAGTACTTC; CDR3aa: CASSFSLTGFEQYF
j_gene: TRBJ2-3; v_gene: TRBV19; d_gene: TRBD2; abundance: many; CDR3nt: TGTGCCCCCAACCCGACTAGCGGGAGTGGGGATACGCAGTATTTT; CDR3aa: CAPNPTSGSGDTQYF
j_gene: TRBJ1-2; v_gene: TRBV4-1; d_gene: -; abundance: many; CDR3nt: TGCGCCAGCAGCCACCCCTGGGGCAACTATGGCTACACCTTC; CDR3aa: CASSHPWGNYGYTF
j_gene: TRBJ1-3; v_gene: TRBV5-1; d_gene: TRBD1; abundance: many; CDR3nt: TGCGCCAGCAGCGAAAGGACAGGGGGCGCGTCTGGAAACACCATATATTTT; CDR3aa: CASSERTGGASGNTIYF
j_gene: TRBJ2-1; v_gene: TRBV28; d_gene: -; abundance: many; CDR3nt: TGTGCCAGCAGTAGGGTAGCGGACAATGAGCAGTTCTTC; CDR3aa: CASSRVADNEQFF
j_gene: TRBJ2-3; v_gene: TRBV5-1; d_gene: -; abundance: many; CDR3nt: TGCGCCAGCAGCTTGAACACCGCGGACACAGATACGCAGTATTTT; CDR3aa: CASSLNTADTDTQYF
j_gene: TRBJ2-5; v_gene: TRBV5-6; d_gene: -; abundance: many; CDR3nt: TGTGCCAGCAGCTTGAGGGGGGGCGCGGAGACCCAGTACTTC; CDR3aa: CASSLRGGAETQYF
j_gene: TRBJ1-1; v_gene: TRBV24-1; d_gene: -; abundance: many; CDR3nt: TGTGCCACCAGTGATAGGACAGCTGAAGCTTTCTTT; CDR3aa: CATSDRTAEAFF
j_gene: TRBJ2-3; v_gene: TRBV29-1; d_gene: TRBD2; abundance: many; CDR3nt: TGCAGCGTTGAACCGACTAGCGGGAGCTGGCAAGATACGCAGTATTTT; CDR3aa: CSVEPTSGSWQDTQYF
j_gene: TRBJ1-1; v_gene: TRBV5-1; d_gene: TRBD1; abundance: few; CDR3nt: TGCGCCAGCAGCACCCGGTCGGGGACAGGGGGGACTGAAGCTTTCTTT; CDR3aa: CASSTRSGTGGTEAFF